The 23 T cell receptor beta chains given below trace back to one sample, sequenced in a study of response to subunit inactivated influenza vaccine. TCRdb reprocessed the RT-PCR reads via MiXCR and lists one record per CDR3 protein. This sample yields 650,000 to 800,000 distinct CDR3 sequences, of which 14% are seen a single time; less than 7% belongs to the top ten. Sequencing used PBMCs from blood, obtained around two weeks before vaccination. All receptors derive from a man over 45 who received an inactivated influenza vaccine.

V gene TRBV28 combines with J gene TRBJ2-3; perhaps TRBD2 as D (5 bases). V gave up 5 bases and J gave up 2 bases, with 20 bases separating them. Germline values: CDR1 MDHEN, CDR2 SYDVKM. The CDR3 is 17 residues long. For the CDR3, the DNA is TGTGCCAGCAGTCTAGCCCCCGGTGCGGAAATCACAGATACGCAGTATTTT. It codes for CASSLAPGAEITDTQYF.

Turning to this clonotype: A much more abundant neighbour one base away suggests this may be a read error. The chain joins TRBV20-1 to TRBJ2-1; D unclear. Germline V gene sequence: CDR1 DFQATT, CDR2 SNEGSKA (reference sequence). The CDR3 runs to 15 residues. V lost 5 bases and J lost 0, with 14 bases in between. The CDR3 reads CSAQPVSSSYNEQFF. CDR3 nucleotides: TGCAGTGCTCAACCCGTTTCCAGCTCCTACAATGAGCAGTTCTTC.

The V call is TRBV20-1, the J call TRBJ2-5, with 9 positions matching TRBD2. Germline assignment: CDR1 DFQATT and CDR2 SNEGSKA (reference sequence). V gave up 0 bases and J gave up 2 bases; unmatched junction bases: 10. CDR3 length: 17 amino acids. CDR3 sequence reads: CSARDSPGLAFQETQYF. DNA of the CDR3: TGCAGTGCTAGAGATTCTCCGGGACTAGCCTTTCAAGAGACCCAGTACTTC.

This clonotype occurred a few times. The chain recombines TRBV7-6 with TRBJ2-1, with 11 bases that match TRBD1. Germline V lookup: CDR1 SGHVS, CDR2 FNYEAQ. V lost 5 bases to trimming and J lost 8 bases; unmatched junction nucleotides: 8. The CDR3 has 15 residues. In DNA form, the CDR3 reads TGTGCCAGCAGCGTTGGGACAGGGGGGTGGGATGAGCAGTTCTTC. This sequence encodes CASSVGTGGWDEQFF.

The sample holds a few counts of this clonotype. The chain links TRBV5-1 to TRBJ1-2, with D tentatively TRBD1 (5 bases). CDR3 size: 13 residues. V shed 1 base and J shed 3 bases, with 7 bases lying between them. Germline lookup yields CDR1 SGHRS and CDR2 YFSETQ. CDR3 region: CASSLMGDYGYTF. The CDR3 bases are TGCGCCAGCAGCTTGATGGGGGACTATGGCTACACCTTC.

This clonotype was observed a few times. The chain has TRBV6-5 and TRBJ1-6; 9 bases are shared with TRBD1. CDR1 is MNHEY and CDR2 is SVGAGI in the germline V gene. V dropped 4 bases and J dropped 0; count of bases not matched to a gene: 7. The CDR3 contains 18 residues. The CDR3 coding sequence is TGTGCCAGCAGTTCCAGGACAGGGGCTGGCTCCTATAATTCACCCCTCCACTTT. Translating it yields CASSSRTGAGSYNSPLHF.

The V call is TRBV10-3, the J call TRBJ1-5; D possibly corresponds to TRBD1 (5 bases). The V gene lost 4 bases and the J gene lost 3 bases, with 10 bases spanning the gap. The germline V gene encodes CDR1 ENHRY and CDR2 SYGVKD. The CDR3 contains 14 residues. CDR3 in amino acids: CAISAAGTNQPQHF. DNA of the CDR3: TGTGCCATCAGTGCCGCAGGGACCAATCAGCCCCAGCATTTT.

V is TRBV6-5 and J is TRBJ1-2; the D gene is possibly TRBD1 (5 bases). CDR3 length: 12 amino acids. CDR1 and CDR2 from the germline V gene are MNHEY and SVGAGI. The V gene lost 2 bases and the J gene lost 7 bases, with 8 bases spanning the gap. The CDR3 DNA is TGTGCCAGCAGTTACGAGGGACTTGGCTACACCTTC. Its translation is CASSYEGLGYTF.

The table lists this clonotype with many counts. The chain recombines TRBV7-8 with TRBJ1-1; D unclear. Germline CDR1 SGHVS, CDR2 FQNEAQ. The ends were cut back, 5 bases at V and 8 bases at J, with 15 bases in the middle. The CDR3 is 13 amino acids. The CDR3 protein is CASSPLGSAEAFF. CDR3 nucleotides: TGTGCCAGCAGCCCCTTGGGGAGCGCGGAAGCTTTCTTT.

The CDR3 spells CASSQGIEVMNTEAFF. CDR3 in DNA: TGTGCCAGTAGTCAGGGGATTGAAGTCATGAACACTGAAGCTTTCTTT. The chain employs TRBV19 and TRBJ1-1; D might be TRBD1 (6 bases). Trimming left V 5 bases short and J 0 bases short, with 16 bases between. The CDR3 contains 16 residues. Per germline, CDR1 LNHDA and CDR2 SQIVND (reference sequence).

This clonotype was seen repeatedly, ten times or more. This chain uses TRBV4-2 with TRBJ2-1, with 7 nucleotides matching TRBD2. The CDR3 consists of 15 residues. Losses at the gene ends were 0 bases for V and 6 bases for J; bases not matched to a gene: 5. Germline values: CDR1 LGHNA, CDR2 YNFKEQ. The CDR3 protein is CASSQDSREGNEQFF. Here the CDR3 DNA reads TGTGCCAGCAGCCAAGATTCGAGGGAGGGCAATGAGCAGTTCTTC.

This chain uses TRBV20-1 with TRBJ2-3; D might be TRBD2 (5 bases). The germline CDR1 and CDR2 sequences are DFQATT and SNEGSKA (reference sequence). The CDR3 runs to 14 residues. The ends were cut back, 8 bases at V and 8 bases at J, with 23 bases in the middle. The CDR3 here is CSTPDPYSEGTQYF. The CDR3 DNA reads as TGCAGTACTCCGGACCCCTACTCCGAGGGTACGCAGTATTTT.

This clonotype appeared a few times. The chain employs TRBV5-1 and TRBJ2-7, with TRBD1 identical over 12 bases. The CDR3 has 17 residues. Germline trimming cut 4 bases from V and 3 bases from J; bases unmatched to any gene: 11. Germline V gives CDR1 SGHRS, CDR2 YFSETQ. CDR3 nucleotides: TGCGCCAGCAGCCAGAGCACCGGGACAGGGGGCGTCTACGAGCAGTACTTC. It specifies CASSQSTGTGGVYEQYF.

The table lists this clonotype with a few counts. The chain joins TRBV2 to TRBJ1-5; D remains ambiguous. The CDR3 is made up of 12 amino acids. Germline CDR1 is SNHLY and CDR2 is FYNNEI. Trimming removed 2 bases at V and 7 bases at J, with 6 bases between. CDR3: CASSESAQPQHF. The CDR3 nucleotides are TGTGCCAGCAGTGAATCCGCCCAGCCCCAGCATTTT.

This clonotype has only a few counts. The V and J genes are TRBV11-1 and TRBJ2-2, with TRBD2 matching over 12 bases. With 4 bases clipped from V and 7 bases from J, the junction kept 13 bases outside the gene matches. Germline values: CDR1 SGHAT, CDR2 FQDESV (reference sequence). The CDR3 length is 18 residues. The CDR3 loop reads CASSSSPLAGGPSGELFF. The CDR3 nucleotides are TGTGCCAGCAGCTCGTCCCCTCTAGCGGGGGGGCCGAGCGGGGAGCTGTTTTTT.

This clonotype was observed a handful of times. V is TRBV6-2 or TRBV6-3 and J is TRBJ1-1; 8 bases match TRBD1. The CDR3 spans 12 residues. Germline trimming cut 7 bases from V and 6 bases from J; bases unmatched to any gene: 4. In germline, CDR1 is MNHEY, CDR2 SVGEGT. The CDR3, as DNA: TGTGCCAGCAAACCGACAGGGGCTGAAGCTTTCTTT. Translated, it gives CASKPTGAEAFF.

This clonotype was seen only a few times. The rearrangement links TRBV12-3 or TRBV12-4 to TRBJ2-3; D might be TRBD1 (6 bases). Trimming pared 2 bases from V and 0 bases from J, leaving 12 bases between. The CDR3 is 16 amino acids. The CDR3, as DNA: TGTGCCAGCAGTTTAAGGACAGTTTCTAGCACAGATACGCAGTATTTT. It specifies CASSLRTVSSTDTQYF.

The count of this clonotype is one. V gene TRBV4-2 combines with J gene TRBJ2-7, with TRBD1 identical over 11 bases. This CDR3 comprises 17 residues. Per the germline V gene, CDR1 is LGHNA and CDR2 is YNFKEQ. With V trimmed by 4 bases and J by 1 base, 9 bases remained unmatched. The CDR3 protein is CASSPGQGVPGSYEQYF. CDR3 DNA: TGTGCCAGCAGCCCGGGACAGGGGGTTCCTGGGTCCTACGAGCAGTACTTC.

The V gene is TRBV12-3 or TRBV12-4, the J gene TRBJ2-7, with 8 bases fitting TRBD1. The CDR3 is made up of 15 amino acids. V was clipped by 5 bases and J by 6 bases; unmatched bases: 12. This CDR3 is CASSPSGGIRIEQYF. In DNA, the CDR3 is TGTGCCAGCAGTCCCTCAGGGGGCATTCGTATCGAGCAGTACTTC.

The CDR3 region is CASNPGQGRPADTQYF. CDR3 coding DNA: TGCGCCAGCAACCCAGGACAGGGCAGGCCCGCAGATACGCAGTATTTT. This sequence joins TRBV5-1 and TRBJ2-3, with 8 positions matching TRBD1. V was clipped by 6 bases and J by 4 bases; unmatched bases: 13. The CDR3 runs to 16 residues. CDR1 is SGHRS, CDR2 YFSETQ, per germline.

The chain couples TRBV4-2 to TRBJ2-7, with 9 bases aligning to TRBD2. V was clipped by 0 bases and J by 3 bases; unmatched bases: 12. The germline V gene has CDR1 LGHNA and CDR2 YNFKEQ. The CDR3 is 18 residues long. The CDR3 region has the DNA TGTGCCAGCAGCCAAGACGCGCGGGGGCGGGAGGGACGCTACGAGCAGTACTTC. Encoded protein: CASSQDARGREGRYEQYF.

The chain joins TRBV12-3 or TRBV12-4 to TRBJ2-3; TRBD2 agrees at 8 bases. The trim removed 6 bases at V and 2 bases at J, leaving 10 bases unmatched. This CDR3 is 16 amino acids long. The CDR3 region is CASSRRTSRITDTQYF. The CDR3 DNA sequence: TGTGCCAGCAGCCGACGGACTAGCCGGATCACAGATACGCAGTATTTT.

V gene TRBV6-1 combines with J gene TRBJ2-1; 13 bases fit TRBD2. The V gene's germline CDR1 is MNHNS and CDR2 SASEGT. The CDR3 is 16 residues long. V was pared by 6 bases and J by 5 bases, with 7 bases of the junction left unmatched. The CDR3 protein is CASSQELAGGDNEQFF. DNA for the CDR3: TGTGCCAGCAGCCAGGAACTAGCGGGAGGGGACAATGAGCAGTTCTTC.